These 11 T cell receptor beta chains came from one sample sequenced in a study of shared clonotypes between healthy human individuals. Here immunoSEQ multiplex PCR was the method, and the copy in TCRdb shows in-frame clones only, minus some. This table has approximately 1.9 million clones, 85% to 95% appearing once. Positive CCR7 selection of CD45RO-negative cells yielded the naive CD8 cells, and terminally differentiated effector memory CD45RA+ cells were excluded. The sample consisted of naive CD8+ T cells from PBMCs. These receptors came from a man younger than 35 in good health. Some clones in this sample may be carry-over from other donors' samples.

Only a few counts were recorded for this clone. The sample holds other DNA sequences that translate to the same CDR3. J is TRBJ2-2 and V is TRBV18; D is ambiguous. The CDR3 is made up of 12 amino acids. V lost 2 bases and J 5 bases, leaving 3 bases between the germline ends. CDR1 is KGHSH, CDR2 LQKENI, per germline. For the CDR3, the DNA is TGTGCCAGCTCACCATTTACCGGGGAGCTGTTTTTT. It yields the protein CASSPFTGELFF.

This chain connects TRBV28 to TRBJ2-1; the D is unclear. The V gene's germline CDR1 is MDHEN and CDR2 SYDVKM. The CDR3 extends over 13 amino acids. The germline V and J ends were trimmed by 2 bases and 5 bases, with 7 bases remaining between them. CDR3 sequence reads: CASSLRDNNEQFF. The CDR3 bases are TGTGCCAGCAGTTTAAGGGATAACAATGAGCAGTTCTTC.

The rearrangement uses TRBV27 and TRBJ2-1, with D perhaps assigned TRBD1 or TRBD2 (6 bases each). Germline V CDR1 and CDR2: MNHEY, SMNVEV (reference sequence). V lost 8 bases to trimming and J lost 6 bases, with 14 bases between them. This CDR3 spans 13 amino acids. In DNA, the CDR3 is TGTGCCAGCGGTAGCGGAGGGGGCAATGAGCAGTTCTTC. The encoded protein is CASGSGGGNEQFF.

For the CDR3, the DNA is TGCGCCAGCAGCGCACTGGGCCCAGGGGAATTAGCAGATACGCAGTATTTT. It translates to CASSALGPGELADTQYF. The chain is built from TRBV5-1 and TRBJ2-3, with a weak D call TRBD1 (6 bases). Germline CDR1 is SGHRS and CDR2 is YFSETQ. Trimming shortened V by 4 bases and J by 4 bases, and 22 bases separated the two germline ends. This CDR3 comprises 17 residues.

This clone was recorded only once. J is TRBJ2-4 and V is TRBV13; D is perhaps TRBD1 (6 bases). V gave up 0 bases and J gave up 0 bases, with 9 bases separating them. The germline V gene has CDR1 PRHDT and CDR2 FYEKMQ (reference sequence). CDR3 length: 16 residues. In nucleotides, the CDR3 is TGTGCCAGCAGCTTAGGGACAGGACTAGCCAAAAACATTCAGTACTTC. It encodes CASSLGTGLAKNIQYF.

On this clone itself: Other nucleotide sequences from this sample produce the same CDR3. CDR3 in DNA: TGTGCCAGCAGCGTAGAACAGGGGGGGTACAATGAGCAGTTCTTC. This translates into CASSVEQGGYNEQFF. The J gene is TRBJ2-1, the V gene TRBV9, with a possible D match to TRBD1 (8 bases). Looked up from germline, CDR1 is SGDLS and CDR2 is YYNGEE. The CDR3 runs 15 residues. V was shortened by 0 bases and J by 4 bases, with 11 bases between the two germline ends. Together with reference TRBV9 and TRBJ2-1, the CDR3 gives the full variable domain: DSGVTQTPKHLITATGQRVTLRCSPRSGDLSVYWYQQSLDQGLQFLIQYYNGEERAKGNILERFSAQQFPDLHSELNLSSLELGDSALYFCASSVEQGGYNEQFFGPGTRLTVL.

This clone was counted a single time. The J gene is TRBJ2-5, the V gene TRBV5-1, with a possible D match to TRBD1 (5 bases). This CDR3 contains 12 residues. Trimming stripped 2 bases from V and 3 bases from J, with 5 bases between. Per germline, CDR1 SGHRS and CDR2 YFSETQ. The CDR3 reads CASSFREETQYF. CDR3 in DNA: TGCGCCAGCAGCTTCAGGGAAGAGACCCAGTACTTC.

This clone came up once. The chain has TRBV29-1 and TRBJ2-7; possible D gene TRBD2, 5 bases. The CDR3 is 11 amino acids. Germline V CDR1 and CDR2: SQVTM, ANQGSEA. The CDR3 nucleotides read TGCAGAATCGCCGGGGAGTGGGAGCAGTACTTC. Amino acid sequence: CRIAGEWEQYF.

The rearrangement joins TRBV27 to TRBJ1-1, with D perhaps matching TRBD1 (6 bases). The V gene's germline CDR1 is MNHEY and CDR2 SMNVEV (reference sequence). Trimming stripped 2 bases from V and 0 bases from J, with 10 bases between. The CDR3 runs 15 residues. CDR3 protein: CASSLRQDMNTEAFF. The CDR3 nucleotides read TGTGCCAGCAGTTTACGACAGGATATGAACACTGAAGCTTTCTTT.

V is TRBV9 and J is TRBJ1-2; D is unclear. Germline-derived CDR1 and CDR2 are SGDLS and YYNGEE. Trimming took off 2 bases at V and 4 bases at J, with 18 bases between the two ends. CDR3 length: 16 residues. CDR3 in amino acids: CASSVYGGRPSYGYTF. CDR3 coding DNA: TGTGCCAGCAGCGTTTACGGTGGTAGGCCCTCCTATGGCTACACCTTC.

In DNA form, the CDR3 reads TGTGCCAGTCTTGGGCCTCATTACAATGAGCAGTTCTTC. Amino acids: CASLGPHYNEQFF. This chain uses TRBV19 with TRBJ2-1; no clear D. This CDR3 has 13 residues. Germline CDR1 reads LNHDA; CDR2 reads SQIVND (reference sequence). Trimming left V 8 bases short and J 4 bases short, with 12 bases between.